This TCR beta chain was sequenced in a study of radiation and T cells in renal cell carcinoma. Treatment noted: 15 Gy SBRT to primary tumor, nephrectomy 4 weeks later. Nephrectomy followed 15 Gy stereotactic body radiation by 4 weeks. Produced via immunoSEQ multiplex PCR; TCRdb's table is partial and in-frame only. The sample shows 10,000 to 15,000 clones, 30% to 35% of them seen only once. The receptor was derived from a man aged 55 to 69 with renal cell carcinoma. The source was tumor tissue, collected from a patient whose treatment included radiotherapy and nephrectomy.

CDR3 coding DNA: TGCGCCAGCCGACTAGCGGGGAACACCGGGGAGCTGTTTTTT. This sequence encodes CASRLAGNTGELFF. The chain is built from TRBV10-2 and TRBJ2-2, with 10 nucleotides matching TRBD2. V dropped 8 bases and J dropped 1; count of bases not matched to a gene: 1. CDR3 size: 14 residues. Germline V gives CDR1 WSHSY, CDR2 SAAADI.